The entry that follows covers one TCR beta chain sequence. Germline values: CDR1 SGHRS, CDR2 YFSETQ. The CDR3 length is 13 residues. Trimming left V 1 base short and J 4 bases short, with 6 bases between. Generated by immunoSEQ multiplex PCR, the TCRdb table keeps only in-frame clones and is missing some. The data show about 33,000 clones, about 89% seen once. The data were obtained in a study of T cell changes during pregnancy in multiple sclerosis. This chain uses TRBV5-1 with TRBJ1-3, with no clear D. The source of this sequence is a female donor in good health, enrolled as a control in a pregnancy study. The sequenced sample was CD4+ T cells from peripheral blood mononuclear cells, obtained in the third trimester of pregnancy. The chain's CDR3 is CASSLSGGNTIYF. For the CDR3, the DNA is TGCGCCAGCAGCTTGTCGGGGGGAAACACCATATATTTT. Full variable domain (missing parts from reference TRBV5-1 and TRBJ1-3): KAGVTQTPRYLIKTRGQQVTLSCSPISGHRSVSWYQQTPGQGLQFLFEYFSETQRNKGNFPGRFSGRQFSNSRSEMNVSTLELGDSALYLCASSLSGGNTIYFGEGSWLTVV.